The 14 T cell receptor beta chains in this list originate from one sample, sequenced in a study of blood T cells in healthy people across ages. Combining a sample-barcoded 5' primer with a J-beta primer mix, a second PCR ran for roughly 7 to 11 cycles. TCRdb called the 5' RACE reads again in MiXCR, with one record for every CDR3 protein. Seen here are approximately 800,000 distinct CDR3 sequences, roughly 50% observed once, and the top ten hold about 20%. The sequenced material came from blood. Every receptor here comes from a man aged 25 to 40 in good health.

This clonotype appeared a single time. The V gene is TRBV2, the J gene TRBJ2-7; D remains unclear. Per the germline V gene, CDR1 is SNHLY and CDR2 is FYNNEI. With 7 bases removed from V and 0 bases from J, the gap between germline ends came to 10 bases. The CDR3 covers 13 residues. Written as DNA, the CDR3 is TGTGCCAGCACCCAGCCACACTCCTACGAGCAGTACTTC. Translating it yields CASTQPHSYEQYF. The complete variable domain, with remaining parts taken from reference TRBV2 and TRBJ2-7, reads EPEVTQTPSHQVTQMGQEVILRCVPISNHLYFYWYRQILGQKVEFLVSFYNNEISEKSEIFDDQFSVERPDGSNFTLKIRSTKLEDSAMYFCASTQPHSYEQYFGPGTRLTVT.

This chain joins TRBV6-1 and TRBJ1-5; TRBD1 might be the D (5 bases). The CDR3 extends over 15 amino acids. CDR1 is MNHNS, CDR2 SASEGT, per germline. V dropped 1 base and J dropped 5 bases, with 12 bases sitting between them. The CDR3 protein is CASSEEATVYQPQHF. DNA for the CDR3: TGTGCCAGCAGTGAAGAGGCGACAGTCTATCAGCCCCAGCATTTT.

The V call is TRBV20-1, the J call TRBJ1-2; 7 bases map to TRBD1. The germline gives CDR1 DFQATT, CDR2 SNEGSKA (reference sequence). The CDR3 has 15 amino acids. Germline trimming cut 3 bases from V and 8 bases from J; bases unmatched to any gene: 15. In DNA form, the CDR3 reads TGCAGTGCTAGGAGTACAGGGGCCCGCGCGTTGGGCTACACCTTC. Translation gives CSARSTGARALGYTF.

The chain has TRBV6-1 and TRBJ1-2, with TRBD1 matching over 9 bases. Trimming at V came to 4 bases and at J to 5 bases, leaving 8 bases not matched to a gene. This CDR3 is built from 15 residues. Germline assignment: CDR1 MNHNS and CDR2 SASEGT. CDR3 bases: TGTGCCAGCAGTGCGCCGGGACAGGGTATTTATGGCTACACCTTC. Encoded protein: CASSAPGQGIYGYTF.

The J gene is TRBJ2-1, the V gene TRBV12-3 or TRBV12-4; D remains unclear. CDR3 length equals 15 residues. The ends were cut back, 4 bases at V and 6 bases at J, with 16 bases in the middle. DNA for the CDR3: TGTGCCAGCAGTTCTGGGGTAGGAAGGCCCAATGAGCAGTTCTTC. Protein: CASSSGVGRPNEQFF.

V usage is TRBV7-2 and J usage is TRBJ2-7; 8 bases fit TRBD2. The CDR3 consists of 15 residues. CDR1 and CDR2 (germline): SGHTA, FQGNSA. Losses at the gene ends were 4 bases for V and 3 bases for J; bases not matched to a gene: 8. Here the CDR3 DNA reads TGTGCCAGCAGCTCATCGGCCCTAGCGGGCTACGAGCAGTACTTC. Translated, it gives CASSSSALAGYEQYF.

The table lists this clonotype with a few counts. The chain recombines TRBV7-9 with TRBJ2-5; D is undetermined. The germline CDR1 and CDR2 sequences are SEHNR and FQNEAQ (reference sequence). The CDR3 has 12 residues. The V end was cut by 3 bases, the J end by 4 bases, with 6 bases between. The CDR3 sequence: CASSFGTETQYF. DNA of the CDR3: TGTGCCAGCAGCTTTGGTACAGAGACCCAGTACTTC.

The rearrangement links TRBV29-1 to TRBJ2-7; no definite D call. In germline, CDR1 is SQVTM, CDR2 ANQGSEA. The V end lost 3 bases, the J end lost 3 bases, and 6 bases lay between the germline ends. The CDR3 consists of 11 residues. Here the CDR3 reads CSVDLGYEQYF. The CDR3, as DNA: TGCAGCGTTGACTTGGGCTACGAGCAGTACTTC.

V and J are TRBV3-1 and TRBJ1-2, with 12 nucleotides matching TRBD1. The trim removed 3 bases at V and 6 bases at J, leaving 5 bases unmatched. Germline assignment: CDR1 LGHDT and CDR2 YNNKEL (reference sequence). The CDR3 extends over 15 amino acids. The CDR3 sequence: CASSQGQGAANGYTF. The DNA of the CDR3 is TGTGCCAGCAGCCAGGGACAGGGGGCCGCGAATGGCTACACCTTC.

This clonotype was counted ten times or more. Mismatch with germline at one junction end may stem from a read error. This rearrangement joins TRBV4-3 to TRBJ2-5, with D tentatively TRBD2 (5 bases). Germline V gives CDR1 LGHNA, CDR2 YSLEER. There are 13 residues in the CDR3. CDR3 residues: CASSQGRGETQYF. Here the CDR3 DNA reads TGTGCCAGCAGCCAAGGACGAGGGGAGACCCAGTACTTC.

The chain carries TRBV4-3 and TRBJ2-1; TRBD1 matches 10 bases. Losses at the gene ends were 3 bases for V and 3 bases for J; bases not matched to a gene: 2. CDR3 length: 15 residues. From germline, CDR1 is LGHNA and CDR2 YSLEER. As DNA, the CDR3 is TGCGCCAGCAGCCATGACAGGGGGCTCTACAATGAGCAGTTCTTC. Translation: CASSHDRGLYNEQFF.

The gene calls are TRBV6-5 and TRBJ1-2; D may be TRBD1 (5 bases). This CDR3 has 17 residues. The ends were cut back, 0 bases at V and 2 bases at J, with 16 bases in the middle. Per the germline V gene, CDR1 is MNHEY and CDR2 is SVGAGI. The DNA for the CDR3 is TGTGCCAGCAGTTACTCGATGCGCCGGGACGAAAACTATGGCTACACCTTC. Amino acid sequence: CASSYSMRRDENYGYTF.

The rearrangement links TRBV12-3 or TRBV12-4 to TRBJ1-1; the D gene is possibly TRBD1 (6 bases). There are 15 residues in the CDR3. V dropped 2 bases and J dropped 8 bases, with 18 bases sitting between them. In nucleotides, the CDR3 is TGTGCCAGCAGTTTACCGACGGGGGCTGGTAGAGAAGCTTTCTTT. Its protein product is CASSLPTGAGREAFF.

The V and J genes are TRBV12-3 or TRBV12-4 and TRBJ2-2, with D perhaps matching TRBD2 (6 bases). The CDR3 contains 15 residues. The V gene lost 5 bases and the J gene lost 9 bases, with 19 bases spanning the gap. This CDR3 is CASSLRGAFNRELFF. CDR3 nucleotides: TGTGCCAGCAGTCTGCGCGGGGCCTTCAATAGGGAGCTGTTTTTT.